The next 30 T cell receptor beta chains were all read from a single sample in a study of T cell responses to AZD1222 COVID-19 vaccine. Sequencing used immunoSEQ multiplex PCR; TCRdb keeps in-frame clones, though not all of them. The sample holds more than 110,000 clones. Material: peripheral blood. These receptors came from an adult in good health.

The chain couples TRBV7-2 to TRBJ2-5; TRBD2 matches 10 bases. The V gene end was trimmed by 2 bases and the J gene end by 4 bases; junction bases not matched to a gene: 7. Per germline, CDR1 SGHTA and CDR2 FQGNSA. The CDR3 runs to 16 residues. CDR3 nucleotide sequence: TGTGCCAGCAGCTTAATAGCGGGGGGCGGAGGAGAGACCCAGTACTTC. It encodes CASSLIAGGGGETQYF. The variable domain in full, with the rest retrieved from reference TRBV7-2 and TRBJ2-5, is GAGVSQSPSNKVTEKGKDVELRCDPISGHTALYWYRQSLGQGLEFLIYFQGNSAPDKSGLPSDRFSAERTGGSVSTLTIQRTQQEDSAVYLCASSLIAGGGGETQYFGPGTRLLVL.

The gene calls are TRBV7-8 and TRBJ2-3; D not certain. CDR1 is SGHVS, CDR2 FQNEAQ, per germline. V lost 6 bases and J 3 bases, leaving 10 bases between the germline ends. The length of the CDR3 is 13 residues. The CDR3 DNA sequence: TGTGCCAGCAGGGAAAGGTTTACAGATACGCAGTATTTT. It is translated as CASRERFTDTQYF.

The chain is built from TRBV11-3 and TRBJ1-2, with D tentatively TRBD1 (6 bases). Trimming cost V 4 bases and J 7 bases, with 31 bases left between them. The CDR3 loop spans 19 amino acids. CDR1 is SGHNT and CDR2 is YENEEA in the germline V gene. CDR3 sequence reads: CASSSPPRDGRLMGAGYTF. CDR3 DNA: TGTGCCAGCAGCTCCCCACCCCGGGACGGACGATTGATGGGGGCTGGCTACACCTTC. Full variable domain (missing parts from reference TRBV11-3 and TRBJ1-2): EAGVVQSPRYKIIEKKQPVAFWCNPISGHNTLYWYLQNLGQGPELLIRYENEEAVDDSQLPKDRFSAERLKGVDSTLKIQPAELGDSAVYLCASSSPPRDGRLMGAGYTFGSGTRLTVV.

This rearrangement joins TRBV27 to TRBJ1-2; a weak D match, TRBD1 (6 bases). V lost 6 bases to trimming and J lost 3 bases, with 17 bases between them. CDR1 is MNHEY and CDR2 is SMNVEV in the germline V gene (reference sequence). This CDR3 is built from 15 residues. Here the CDR3 DNA reads TGTGCCAGCAGGCGGCAGGGGCGTAGGGACTATGGCTACACCTTC. Its protein product is CASRRQGRRDYGYTF.

This rearrangement joins TRBV7-2 to TRBJ1-6; TRBD1 might be the D (5 bases). Between the trimmed V and J ends, which lost 1 base and 7 bases, there was a span of 11 bases. Per the germline V gene, CDR1 is SGHTA and CDR2 is FQGNSA. The CDR3 is made up of 15 amino acids. This CDR3 is CASSLVGPPNSPLHF. The CDR3 DNA reads TGTGCCAGCAGCTTAGTGGGGCCACCGAATTCACCCCTCCACTTT.

The chain is built from TRBV28 and TRBJ2-2, with 8 nucleotides matching TRBD1. Germline CDR1 is MDHEN and CDR2 is SYDVKM. The CDR3 has 16 amino acids. The junction had 12 bases not matched to a gene; V was cut back by 6 bases and J by 6 bases. As DNA, the CDR3 is TGTGCCAGCAGCCCGTACCGACAGGGGCTGGCCGGGGAGCTGTTTTTT. Its translation: CASSPYRQGLAGELFF.

The chain is built from TRBV27 and TRBJ1-2; tentatively, D is TRBD1 (6 bases). This CDR3 has 15 amino acids. Germline CDR1 and CDR2: MNHEY and SMNVEV (reference sequence). V was trimmed by 5 bases and J by 4 bases, leaving 17 bases between them. The CDR3 sequence: CASSDGHGGAYGYTF. The CDR3 DNA follows: TGTGCCAGCAGTGACGGACACGGGGGGGCCTATGGCTACACCTTC.

The J gene is TRBJ1-6, the V gene TRBV6-1, with D possibly matching TRBD1 (5 bases). The CDR3 extends over 15 amino acids. Germline loops: CDR1 MNHNS, CDR2 SASEGT. Trimming cost V 2 bases and J 7 bases, with 12 bases left between them. CDR3 in amino acids: CASSERMPGNSPLHF. Here the CDR3 DNA reads TGTGCCAGCAGTGAAAGGATGCCAGGGAATTCACCCCTCCACTTT.

The chain links TRBV7-3 to TRBJ1-1; D is unclear. Trimming removed 5 bases from V and 0 bases from J, with 16 bases in between. Germline V gives CDR1 SGHTA, CDR2 FQGTGA. The CDR3 spans 16 residues. The CDR3, as DNA: TGTGCCAGCAGCGCCCAACGCGCCTCCATGAACACTGAAGCTTTCTTT. It yields the protein CASSAQRASMNTEAFF.

V gene TRBV14 combines with J gene TRBJ1-1; unclear D gene. The germline V gene has CDR1 SGHDN and CDR2 FVKESK. V was trimmed by 4 bases and J by 0 bases, leaving 21 bases between them. CDR3 size: 18 residues. The CDR3 loop reads CASSPLTFTPGLNTEAFF. Here the CDR3 DNA reads TGTGCCAGCAGCCCCTTAACATTTACACCAGGATTGAACACTGAAGCTTTCTTT.

The chain joins TRBV6-1 to TRBJ2-5, with TRBD2 matching 10 bases. V trimming: 1 base; J trimming: 3 bases; junction bases outside the gene matches: 5. The CDR3 consists of 16 residues. Germline V gene lookup returns CDR1 MNHNS and CDR2 SASEGT. CDR3 in amino acids: CASSEDSGGREETQYF. CDR3 coding DNA: TGTGCCAGCAGTGAAGATAGCGGGGGGAGAGAAGAGACCCAGTACTTC.

The chain combines TRBV15 with TRBJ1-3; D is possibly TRBD1 (5 bases). V shed 3 bases and J shed 0 bases, with 12 bases lying between them. The CDR3 sequence is 16 residues long. The germline V gene has CDR1 LNHNV and CDR2 YYDKDF (reference sequence). The CDR3 region has the DNA TGTGCCACCAGCAGGTCCCGGGACGCCTCTGGAAACACCATATATTTT. Its translation: CATSRSRDASGNTIYF.

The V and J genes are TRBV10-1 and TRBJ1-1; D remains ambiguous. Trimming took off 2 bases at V and 0 bases at J, with 7 bases between the two ends. The length of the CDR3 is 14 residues. Germline CDR1 and CDR2: WNHNN and SYGVQD (reference sequence). CDR3 amino acids: CASSETRMNTEAFF. In nucleotides, the CDR3 is TGCGCCAGCAGTGAGACCCGTATGAACACTGAAGCTTTCTTT.

The chain uses TRBV28 and TRBJ1-5, with 7 bases fitting TRBD1. The CDR3 is made up of 15 amino acids. The ends lost 8 bases at V and 2 bases at J; junction bases unmatched: 9. Germline V lookup: CDR1 MDHEN, CDR2 SYDVKM. The CDR3 coding sequence is TGTGCCAGCCGCGTCCGACAGGGCGGCAATCAGCCCCAGCATTTT. Its protein is CASRVRQGGNQPQHF. Using reference TRBV28 and TRBJ1-5 for the parts outside the CDR3, the full variable domain is DVKVTQSSRYLVKRTGEKVFLECVQDMDHENMFWYRQDPGLGLRLIYFSYDVKMKEKGDIPEGYSVSREKKERFSLILESASTNQTSMYLCASRVRQGGNQPQHFGDGTRLSIL.

V usage is TRBV7-3 and J usage is TRBJ2-2, with 8 bases aligning to TRBD1. The CDR3 has 17 amino acids. Germline CDR1 SGHTA, CDR2 FQGTGA. Trimming took 6 bases from V and 4 from J; bases not matched to a gene: 13. CDR3 nucleotides: TGTGCCAGCAGGGGATCCGGGACAGGAGTACTCACCGGGGAGCTGTTTTTT. This sequence encodes CASRGSGTGVLTGELFF.

V and J are TRBV7-9 and TRBJ1-4; perhaps TRBD1 as D (6 bases). V dropped 2 bases and J dropped 7 bases, with 8 bases sitting between them. This CDR3 has 13 residues. Germline V gives CDR1 SEHNR, CDR2 FQNEAQ (reference sequence). CDR3 nucleotide sequence: TGTGCCAGCAGCTTATCAGGGGCTGAAAAACTGTTTTTT. Protein: CASSLSGAEKLFF.

V is TRBV6-5 and J is TRBJ2-7; tentative D call: TRBD2 (6 bases). From germline, CDR1 is MNHEY and CDR2 SVGAGI. The V end was cut by 7 bases, the J end by 0 bases, with 13 bases between. CDR3 length equals 14 residues. CDR3 sequence reads: CASKEGFSSYEQYF. CDR3 in DNA: TGTGCCAGCAAGGAGGGGTTCAGCTCCTACGAGCAGTACTTC.

The chain uses TRBV10-2 and TRBJ1-2, with 7 bases lining up with TRBD1. The CDR3 totals 15 residues. With 6 bases clipped from V and 5 bases from J, the junction kept 12 bases outside the gene matches. CDR1 is WSHSY, CDR2 SAAADI, per germline. CDR3 bases: TGCGCCAGCAGCGTGGTAGGGAGGGGGCTTTATGGCTACACCTTC. The encoded protein is CASSVVGRGLYGYTF.

This chain joins TRBV7-2 and TRBJ1-2; D not certain. Germline V CDR1 and CDR2: SGHTA, FQGNSA. V was pared by 5 bases and J by 3 bases, with 13 bases between. The CDR3 covers 14 residues. In DNA, the CDR3 is TGTGCCAGCAGCCGGCCACTATGGGACTATGGCTACACCTTC. This gives the protein CASSRPLWDYGYTF.

The rearrangement uses TRBV11-2 and TRBJ1-4; D not resolved. CDR3 size: 16 residues. Looked up from germline, CDR1 is SGHAT and CDR2 is FQNNGV. Trimming cost V 4 bases and J 5 bases, with 17 bases left between them. The CDR3 reads CASSSIGTTHNEKLFF. The DNA of the CDR3 is TGTGCCAGCAGCTCCATCGGTACTACGCACAATGAAAAACTGTTTTTT.

About this clone itself: This specimen includes other DNA sequences encoding the same CDR3. This chain uses TRBV6-5 with TRBJ1-2; D is ambiguous. CDR1 and CDR2 from the germline V gene are MNHEY and SVGAGI. The CDR3 spans 15 residues. V lost 0 bases and J lost 2, with 10 bases in between. CDR3 residues: CASSYSGRGNYGYTF. The CDR3 nucleotides read TGTGCCAGCAGTTACTCGGGCCGAGGGAACTATGGCTACACCTTC.

This rearrangement joins TRBV11-2 to TRBJ1-2, with 9 bases matching TRBD1. The CDR3 runs 15 residues. CDR1 SGHAT and CDR2 FQNNGV come from the germline V gene. The V gene end was trimmed by 0 bases and the J gene end by 5 bases; junction bases not matched to a gene: 4. CDR3 amino acids: CASSLDPGQGYGYTF. CDR3 DNA sequence: TGTGCCAGCAGCTTAGATCCCGGACAGGGGTATGGCTACACCTTC.

This rearrangement joins TRBV7-2 to TRBJ2-3, with TRBD2 as a possible D gene (7 bases). Germline V gene sequence: CDR1 SGHTA, CDR2 FQGNSA. The V end was cut by 2 bases, the J end by 1 base, with 13 bases between. The CDR3 is 16 amino acids. The CDR3 loop is CASSLSRGGRTDTQYF. The DNA for the CDR3 is TGTGCCAGCAGCTTATCTCGCGGGGGCCGCACAGATACGCAGTATTTT.

This chain joins TRBV3-1 (or the pseudogene TRBV3-2) and TRBJ1-1; the D is unclear. V lost 3 bases, J lost 1 base, and 12 bases lay in between. Germline values: CDR1 LGHDT, CDR2 YNNKEL (reference sequence). The CDR3 covers 15 residues. CDR3 amino acids: CASSHHWAANTEAFF. In DNA, the CDR3 is TGTGCCAGCAGCCATCACTGGGCAGCGAACACTGAAGCTTTCTTT.

This sequence joins TRBV30 and TRBJ1-6; D possibly corresponds to TRBD1 (5 bases). The ends were cut back, 7 bases at V and 7 bases at J, with 14 bases in the middle. The CDR3 has 13 amino acids. Germline V gene data show CDR1 as GTSNPN and CDR2 as SVGIG (reference sequence). This CDR3 reads CAFSTVSNSPLHF. As DNA, the CDR3 is TGTGCCTTCTCGACAGTTAGCAATTCACCCCTCCACTTT.

The chain links TRBV2 to TRBJ1-2; D ambiguous. Deletions cut 0 bases from V and 4 bases from J, with 9 bases between. CDR1 and CDR2 (germline): SNHLY, FYNNEI. The CDR3 loop spans 14 amino acids. The CDR3 loop reads CASSEALGPYGYTF. In DNA form, the CDR3 reads TGTGCCAGCAGTGAAGCGCTCGGGCCCTATGGCTACACCTTC.

The chain combines TRBV6-2 or TRBV6-3 with TRBJ2-6; D unresolved. This CDR3 has 20 amino acids. Trimming stripped 0 bases from V and 0 bases from J, with 18 bases between. Germline CDR1 MNHEY, CDR2 SVGEGT. CDR3 DNA sequence: TGTGCCAGCAGTTACTCGAGTTTCGGGCGAGAAAACTCTGGGGCCAACGTCCTGACTTTC. Amino acids: CASSYSSFGRENSGANVLTF.

This chain links TRBV18 with TRBJ2-1, with TRBD2 identical over 8 bases. In germline, CDR1 is KGHSH, CDR2 LQKENI. After removal of 0 bases from V and 0 bases from J, the junction contained 7 bases not matched to a gene. This CDR3 contains 18 residues. The CDR3 loop is CASSPPAGVPSSYNEQFF. The DNA of the CDR3 is TGTGCCAGCTCACCACCAGCGGGGGTTCCAAGCTCCTACAATGAGCAGTTCTTC.

The chain combines TRBV5-4 with TRBJ2-7; D perhaps matches TRBD2 (6 bases). Trimming pared 4 bases from V and 3 bases from J, leaving 11 bases between. CDR1 is SGHNT, CDR2 YYREEE, per germline (reference sequence). This CDR3 region has 13 residues. CDR3 DNA: TGTGCCAGCAGCCAAGGAGGGGTCTACGAGCAGTACTTC. Translated: CASSQGGVYEQYF.

The chain is built from TRBV2 and TRBJ1-2, with 7 nucleotides matching TRBD1. With V trimmed by 10 bases and J by 1 base, 9 bases remained unmatched. This CDR3 is 14 amino acids long. The V gene's germline CDR1 is SNHLY and CDR2 FYNNEI. The CDR3 bases are TGTGCCACCTCGGTCGGGACAGATAACTATGGCTACACCTTC. Its protein is CATSVGTDNYGYTF.